This TCR beta chain was retrieved from a study of cytomegalovirus exposure and HLA in healthy donors. This clone appeared once. PCR involved 60 Vbeta and 13 Jbeta primers. Profiled with immunoSEQ multiplex PCR; TCRdb holds only in-frame clones, not every one. The top ten hold more than 2.5% of the sample, which has approximately 92,000 clones, nearly 70% seen once. This CDR3 comprises 16 residues. V dropped 6 bases and J dropped 4 bases, with 18 bases sitting between them. The J gene is TRBJ2-2, the V gene TRBV23-1; no clear D gene. TRBV23-1 is sorted into the ORF group, with uncertain function. The receptor's source is a man aged 50 or older in good health and CMV-seronegative. Input material: PBMCs. Here the CDR3 DNA reads TGCGCCAGCAGACGCCACGTTAAACGCGGCACCGGGGAGCTGTTTTTT. Translated: CASRRHVKRGTGELFF.